The next 26 T cell receptor beta chains were all read from a single sample in a study of patients and donors after allogeneic stem cell transplantation. TCRdb re-called the RT-PCR reads through MiXCR, storing one row per CDR3 protein. Of about 960,000 distinct CDR3 sequences in the sample, more than 15% were seen once. The source material was blood, either unsorted or a sorted T cell fraction (not recorded which). The receptor source for this set is a human donor who was either an allogeneic HSCT recipient or a stem cell or donor lymphocyte infusion donor (not recorded which). It is not recorded whose cells these are; they may come from a transplant donor.

This clonotype was observed a few times. CDR3 nucleotides: TGTGCCATCAGTGAGGTGGGGTCAAGGGAGACCCAGTACTTC. Translation gives CAISEVGSRETQYF. V is TRBV10-3 and J is TRBJ2-5; D gene ambiguous. There are 14 residues in the CDR3. Germline CDR1 ENHRY, CDR2 SYGVKD. Trimming pared 2 bases from V and 5 bases from J, leaving 12 bases between.

This clonotype was counted a few times. The V call is TRBV2, the J call TRBJ2-2, with TRBD1 identical over 10 bases. The CDR3 length is 14 residues. Per the germline V gene, CDR1 is SNHLY and CDR2 is FYNNEI. The V segment lost 7 bases and the J segment 6 bases; nucleotides outside the gene matches: 5. The CDR3 spells CASNRQGAPGELFF. The CDR3 bases are TGTGCCAGCAACAGACAGGGGGCGCCCGGGGAGCTGTTTTTT.

This clonotype was picked up a small number of times. The chain uses TRBV10-3 and TRBJ2-3, with TRBD2 matching over 14 bases. CDR1 ENHRY and CDR2 SYGVKD come from the germline V gene. The V gene end was trimmed by 5 bases and the J gene end by 4 bases; junction bases not matched to a gene: 2. This CDR3 comprises 15 residues. The chain's CDR3 is CAISPGLAGADTQYF. As DNA, the CDR3 is TGTGCCATCAGTCCGGGACTAGCGGGAGCAGATACGCAGTATTTT.

This clonotype was seen only a few times. This chain connects TRBV29-1 to TRBJ1-1; 8 bases are a match to TRBD1. CDR1 and CDR2 from the germline V gene are SQVTM and ANQGSEA. The CDR3 has 13 amino acids. V shed 7 bases and J 1 base; nucleotides not matched to a gene: 5. CDR3 DNA sequence: TGCAGCGCTCATGACAGGGGGAACACTGAAGCTTTCTTT. It encodes CSAHDRGNTEAFF.

The chain recombines TRBV5-5 with TRBJ2-5, with D tentatively TRBD1 or TRBD2 (7 bases each). The CDR3 is 14 amino acids. CDR1 and CDR2 from the germline V gene are SGHKS and YYEKEE (reference sequence). V lost 4 bases and J lost 1, with 11 bases in between. The CDR3 DNA is TGTGCCAGCAGCGCCAGGGGGGGCCAAGAGACCCAGTACTTC. Translating it yields CASSARGGQETQYF. Variable domain in full (rest from reference TRBV5-5 and TRBJ2-5): DAGVTQSPTHLIKTRGQQVTLRCSPISGHKSVSWYQQVLGQGPQFIFQYYEKEERGRGNFPDRFSARQFPNYSSELNVNALLLGDSALYLCASSARGGQETQYFGPGTRLLVL.

Only a few counts were recorded for this clonotype. The chain uses TRBV28 and TRBJ1-2; 8 nucleotides line up with TRBD1. The CDR3 contains 15 residues. From germline, CDR1 is MDHEN and CDR2 SYDVKM. The J segment lost 2 bases and the V segment lost 6 bases, leaving 8 bases of the junction unmatched. CDR3 coding DNA: TGTGCCAGCAGCTCGGAAAGGACAGGGAACTATGGCTACACCTTC. The encoded protein is CASSSERTGNYGYTF.

This clonotype was seen only a few times. V usage is TRBV6-6 and J usage is TRBJ2-1; weak D call: TRBD2 (6 bases). Between the trimmed V and J ends, which lost 7 bases and 7 bases, there was a span of 14 bases. The CDR3 sequence is 13 residues long. Germline values: CDR1 MNHNY, CDR2 SVGAGI (reference sequence). CDR3 in amino acids: CASTTNGRNEQFF. The DNA for the CDR3 is TGTGCCAGCACCACGAATGGGAGGAATGAGCAGTTCTTC.

The rearrangement uses TRBV9 and TRBJ2-1, with 11 nucleotides matching TRBD2. From germline, CDR1 is SGDLS and CDR2 YYNGEE. J was trimmed by 10 bases and V by 4 bases; bases with no gene match: 10. CDR3 size: 15 residues. CDR3 in DNA: TGTGCCAGCAGCTATAGCGGGAGGGCCCTCGGGGAGCAGTTCTTC. This translates into CASSYSGRALGEQFF.

This clonotype was counted many times. J is TRBJ2-3 and V is TRBV9; D gene ambiguous. In germline, CDR1 is SGDLS, CDR2 YYNGEE. There are 14 residues in the CDR3. Deletions cut 2 bases from V and 1 base from J, with 8 bases between. The CDR3 nucleotides read TGTGCCAGCAGCGTCGGGTTAGGCACAGATACGCAGTATTTT. Translation: CASSVGLGTDTQYF.

A few counts support this clonotype. V and J are TRBV12-3 or TRBV12-4 and TRBJ2-3; D might be TRBD1 (6 bases). The CDR3 sequence is 15 residues long. Trimming removed 6 bases at V and 4 bases at J, with 17 bases between. The CDR3 DNA follows: TGTGCCAGCAGCCCTAACAGGGACCCCCCAGATACGCAGTATTTT. This codes for CASSPNRDPPDTQYF.

The chain uses TRBV7-2 and TRBJ2-1, with TRBD2 identical over 8 bases. This CDR3 is built from 13 residues. Germline CDR1 and CDR2: SGHTA and FQGNSA. V shed 5 bases, J shed 10 bases, and the junction held 7 bases outside the gene matches. The CDR3 region is CASSRGLALEQFF. Written as DNA, the CDR3 is TGTGCCAGCAGCCGAGGACTAGCCCTCGAGCAGTTCTTC.

This clonotype was picked up a small number of times. CDR3 protein: CASSLLPAGGSEQYF. CDR3 bases: TGCGCCAGCAGCTTGCTTCCAGCGGGGGGTTCCGAGCAGTACTTC. The gene calls are TRBV5-1 and TRBJ2-7; 9 bases map to TRBD2. The CDR3 consists of 15 residues. With 1 base clipped from V and 6 bases from J, the junction kept 8 bases outside the gene matches. The germline CDR1 and CDR2 sequences are SGHRS and YFSETQ. The full variable domain, completed using reference TRBV5-1 and TRBJ2-7, is KAGVTQTPRYLIKTRGQQVTLSCSPISGHRSVSWYQQTPGQGLQFLFEYFSETQRNKGNFPGRFSGRQFSNSRSEMNVSTLELGDSALYLCASSLLPAGGSEQYFGPGTRLTVT.

This sequence joins TRBV3-1 and TRBJ2-1, with TRBD2 matching 11 bases. The CDR3 contains 14 residues. The junction had 3 bases not matched to a gene; V was cut back by 1 base and J by 10 bases. Per the germline V gene, CDR1 is LGHDT and CDR2 is YNNKEL (reference sequence). CDR3 DNA sequence: TGTGCCAGCAGCCAAGTAGCGGGAGGGCCGGAGCAGTTCTTC. This codes for CASSQVAGGPEQFF.

At least ten counts were recorded for this clonotype. This chain connects TRBV12-3 or TRBV12-4 to TRBJ2-1, with D possibly called TRBD1 or TRBD2 (6 bases each). The V end was cut by 3 bases, the J end by 4 bases, with 16 bases between. The CDR3 consists of 16 residues. The CDR3 spells CASSFRERGAYNEQFF. CDR3 DNA: TGTGCCAGCAGTTTTAGGGAGAGGGGGGCTTACAATGAGCAGTTCTTC.

This clonotype was seen repeatedly, ten times or more. J is TRBJ2-2 and V is TRBV12-3 or TRBV12-4; 11 nucleotides line up with TRBD1. Trimming removed 1 base from V and 2 bases from J; junction bases left unmatched: 0. The CDR3 is 16 residues long. CDR3 bases: TGTGCCAGCAGTTTAGGGACAGGGGGCAACACCGGGGAGCTGTTTTTT. It specifies CASSLGTGGNTGELFF.

There are a few counts of this clonotype. The chain recombines TRBV6-1 with TRBJ1-6, with D possibly matching TRBD1 (5 bases). This CDR3 is built from 14 residues. Trimming removed 6 bases at V and 8 bases at J, with 14 bases between. CDR1 MNHNS and CDR2 SASEGT come from the germline V gene. The CDR3 DNA reads TGTGCCAGCAGCCTTCAGGGTAGCGATTCACCCCTCCACTTT. This encodes CASSLQGSDSPLHF.

The V and J genes are TRBV7-8 and TRBJ2-5, with 8 positions matching TRBD2. The junction had 14 bases not matched to a gene; V was cut back by 1 base and J by 4 bases. The CDR3 has 18 residues. CDR1 is SGHVS, CDR2 FQNEAQ, per germline. CDR3: CASSLVNYRRGAGETQYF. The DNA for the CDR3 is TGTGCCAGCAGCTTAGTTAATTATCGGCGGGGGGCGGGAGAGACCCAGTACTTC.

CDR3 protein: CASSPLRTGGQETQYF. The CDR3 DNA sequence: TGTGCCAGCAGCCCTCTGAGGACGGGGGGACAAGAGACCCAGTACTTC. This chain joins TRBV4-2 and TRBJ2-5; 7 nucleotides align to TRBD2. V lost 4 bases to trimming and J lost 2 bases; unmatched junction nucleotides: 10. This CDR3 is 16 amino acids long. From germline, CDR1 is LGHNA and CDR2 YNFKEQ.

The J gene is TRBJ1-5, the V gene TRBV6-1; the match to TRBD1 covers 9 bases. CDR1 is MNHNS, CDR2 SASEGT, per germline. The V and J ends lost 4 bases and 7 bases, in that order; junction bases with no gene match: 5. The CDR3 contains 14 residues. CDR3 residues: CASSVRQGGQPQHF. For the CDR3, the DNA is TGTGCCAGCAGTGTTCGACAGGGGGGACAGCCCCAGCATTTT.

There are a few counts of this clonotype. This sequence joins TRBV5-1 and TRBJ2-1, with unresolved D. The germline gives CDR1 SGHRS, CDR2 YFSETQ. The CDR3 consists of 13 residues. The V gene lost 1 base and the J gene lost 9 bases, with 11 bases spanning the gap. CDR3 in DNA: TGCGCCAGCAGCTTGTCCAGGAGTTCTGAGCAGTTCTTC. Translation: CASSLSRSSEQFF.

Note on this clonotype: One junction end disagrees with the germline gene, perhaps due to a read error. CDR3 sequence (DNA): TGTGCCAGCAGTCTAGCGGGACAGGGGCTTAATAGGCTGTTTTTT. Translating it yields CASSLAGQGLNRLFF. The chain employs TRBV12-3 or TRBV12-4 and TRBJ1-4; 10 nucleotides align to TRBD1. The CDR3 is 15 residues long.

The J gene is TRBJ2-1, the V gene TRBV3-1; TRBD2 is a possible D gene (6 bases). CDR3 size: 13 residues. The V and J ends lost 3 bases and 8 bases respectively, with 11 bases between them. Germline CDR1 and CDR2: LGHDT and YNNKEL (reference sequence). The CDR3 DNA follows: TGTGCCAGCAGCCACAGACTAGTCCATGAGCAGTTCTTC. It is translated as CASSHRLVHEQFF.

This clonotype showed up many times. This rearrangement joins TRBV12-3 or TRBV12-4 to TRBJ1-2; 8 bases agree with TRBD1. The CDR3 runs to 15 residues. With 2 bases clipped from V and 4 bases from J, the junction kept 6 bases outside the gene matches. The CDR3 DNA reads as TGTGCCAGCAGTTTATACCGGGACAGGATCTATGGCTACACCTTC. It codes for CASSLYRDRIYGYTF.

This sequence joins TRBV3-1 and TRBJ1-1; 8 positions match TRBD1. CDR1 and CDR2 (germline): LGHDT, YNNKEL (reference sequence). V was pared by 3 bases and J by 3 bases, with 9 bases of the junction left unmatched. The CDR3 has 16 amino acids. CDR3 coding DNA: TGTGCCAGCAGCCACGTTAGGGGACAGGAGGACACTGAAGCTTTCTTT. Translating it yields CASSHVRGQEDTEAFF.

V and J are TRBV29-1 and TRBJ2-7; unclear D gene. This CDR3 is built from 14 residues. V was shortened by 0 bases and J by 2 bases, with 11 bases between the two germline ends. The germline CDR1 and CDR2 sequences are SQVTM and ANQGSEA. CDR3 residues: CSVEDGPSAYEQYF. Here the CDR3 DNA reads TGCAGCGTTGAAGATGGGCCCTCTGCCTACGAGCAGTACTTC.

The rearrangement links TRBV20-1 to TRBJ2-5; D may match TRBD1 or TRBD2 (5 bases each). This CDR3 is built from 15 residues. Germline V gene sequence: CDR1 DFQATT, CDR2 SNEGSKA (reference sequence). V dropped 3 bases and J dropped 5 bases, with 19 bases sitting between them. CDR3 DNA: TGCAGTGCTAGCTCCTCTGGGACGTGGGGCGAGACCCAGTACTTC. Its translation is CSASSSGTWGETQYF.